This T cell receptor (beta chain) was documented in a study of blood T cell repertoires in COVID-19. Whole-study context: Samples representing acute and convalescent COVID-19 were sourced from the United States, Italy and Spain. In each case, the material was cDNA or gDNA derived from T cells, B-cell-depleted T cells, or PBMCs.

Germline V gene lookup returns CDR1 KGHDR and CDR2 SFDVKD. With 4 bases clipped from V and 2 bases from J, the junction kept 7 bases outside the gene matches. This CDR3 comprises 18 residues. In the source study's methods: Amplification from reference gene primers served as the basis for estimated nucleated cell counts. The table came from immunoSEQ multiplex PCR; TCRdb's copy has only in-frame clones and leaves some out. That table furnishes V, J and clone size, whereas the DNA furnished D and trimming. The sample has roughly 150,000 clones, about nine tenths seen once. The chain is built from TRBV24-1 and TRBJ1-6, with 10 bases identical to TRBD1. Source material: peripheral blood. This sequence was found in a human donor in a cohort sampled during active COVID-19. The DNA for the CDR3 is TGTGCCACCAGTGACCCGGGACAGGGGAACCCCTATAATTCACCCCTCCACTTT. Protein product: CATSDPGQGNPYNSPLHF.